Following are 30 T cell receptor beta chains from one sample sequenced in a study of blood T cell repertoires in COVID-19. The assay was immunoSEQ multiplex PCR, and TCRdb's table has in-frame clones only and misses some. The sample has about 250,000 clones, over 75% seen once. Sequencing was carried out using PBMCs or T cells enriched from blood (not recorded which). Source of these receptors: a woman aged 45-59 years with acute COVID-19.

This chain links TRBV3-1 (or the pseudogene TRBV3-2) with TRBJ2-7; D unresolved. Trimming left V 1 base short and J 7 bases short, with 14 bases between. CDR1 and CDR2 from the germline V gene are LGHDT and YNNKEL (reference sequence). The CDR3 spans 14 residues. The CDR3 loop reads CASSQVARSGEQYF. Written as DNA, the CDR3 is TGTGCCAGCAGCCAAGTGGCGAGATCCGGGGAGCAGTACTTC.

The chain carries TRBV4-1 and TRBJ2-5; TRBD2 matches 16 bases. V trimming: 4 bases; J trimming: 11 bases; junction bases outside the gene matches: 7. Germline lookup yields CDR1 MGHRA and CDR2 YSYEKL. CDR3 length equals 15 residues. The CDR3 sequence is CASSPGTSGGGSQYF. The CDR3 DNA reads TGCGCCAGCAGCCCTGGGACTAGCGGGGGGGGCTCTCAGTACTTC.

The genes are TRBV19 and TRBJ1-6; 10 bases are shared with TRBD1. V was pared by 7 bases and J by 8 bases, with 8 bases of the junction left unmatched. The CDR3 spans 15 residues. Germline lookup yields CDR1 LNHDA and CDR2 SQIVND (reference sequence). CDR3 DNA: TGTGCCAGTATCGCTAAGGGACAGGGGCATTCACCCCTCCACTTT. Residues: CASIAKGQGHSPLHF.

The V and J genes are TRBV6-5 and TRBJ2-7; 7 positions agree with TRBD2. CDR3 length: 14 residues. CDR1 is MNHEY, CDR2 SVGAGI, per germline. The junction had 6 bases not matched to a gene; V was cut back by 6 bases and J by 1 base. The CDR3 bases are TGTGCCAGCAGGTTGGGGGGGGATTCCTACGAGCAGTACTTC. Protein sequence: CASRLGGDSYEQYF.

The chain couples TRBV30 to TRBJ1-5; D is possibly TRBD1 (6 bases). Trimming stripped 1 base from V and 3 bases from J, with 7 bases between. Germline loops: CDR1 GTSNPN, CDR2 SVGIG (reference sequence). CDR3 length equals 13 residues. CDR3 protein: CAWSDRVNQPQHF. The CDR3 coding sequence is TGTGCCTGGAGTGACAGGGTCAATCAGCCCCAGCATTTT.

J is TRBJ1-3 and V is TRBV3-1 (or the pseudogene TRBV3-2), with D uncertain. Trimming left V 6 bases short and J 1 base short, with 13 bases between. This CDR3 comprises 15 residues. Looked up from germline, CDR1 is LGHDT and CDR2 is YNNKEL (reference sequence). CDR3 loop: CASRETQRSGNTIYF. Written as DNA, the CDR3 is TGTGCCAGCAGGGAAACACAGAGATCTGGAAACACCATATATTTT.

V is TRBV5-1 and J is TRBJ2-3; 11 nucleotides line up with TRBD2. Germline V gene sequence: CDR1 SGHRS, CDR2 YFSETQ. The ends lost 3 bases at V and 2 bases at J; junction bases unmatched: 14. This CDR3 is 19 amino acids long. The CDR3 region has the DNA TGCGCCAGCAGCTCCTTAGCGGGGGGGCCTCTACCCCACACAGATACGCAGTATTTT. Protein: CASSSLAGGPLPHTDTQYF.

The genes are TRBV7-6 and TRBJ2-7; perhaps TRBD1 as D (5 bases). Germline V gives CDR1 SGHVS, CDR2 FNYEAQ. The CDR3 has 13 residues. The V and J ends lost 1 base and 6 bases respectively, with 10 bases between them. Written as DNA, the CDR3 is TGTGCCAGCAGCTTAGGGGTAGGGGCCGAGCAGTACTTC. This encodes CASSLGVGAEQYF.

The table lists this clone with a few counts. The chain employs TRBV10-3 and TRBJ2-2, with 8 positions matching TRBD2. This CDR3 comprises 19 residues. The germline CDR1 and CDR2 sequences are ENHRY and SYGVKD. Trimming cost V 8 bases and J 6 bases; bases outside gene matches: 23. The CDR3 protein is CAILINSRGGGRSPGELFF. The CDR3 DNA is TGTGCCATCCTTATAAACTCTCGGGGGGGTGGTCGAAGTCCCGGGGAGCTGTTTTTT.

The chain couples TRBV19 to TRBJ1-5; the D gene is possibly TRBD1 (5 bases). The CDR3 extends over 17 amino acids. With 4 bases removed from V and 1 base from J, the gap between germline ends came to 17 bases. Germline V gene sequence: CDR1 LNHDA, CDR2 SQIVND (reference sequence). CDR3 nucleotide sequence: TGTGCCAGTAGTACAACCTCCAGGACAATCAGCAATCAGCCCCAGCATTTT. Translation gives CASSTTSRTISNQPQHF. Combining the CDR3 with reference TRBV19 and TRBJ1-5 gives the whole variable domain DGGITQSPKYLFRKEGQNVTLSCEQNLNHDAMYWYRQDPGQGLRLIYYSQIVNDFQKGDIAEGYSVSREKKESFPLTVTSAQKNPTAFYLCASSTTSRTISNQPQHFGDGTRLSIL.

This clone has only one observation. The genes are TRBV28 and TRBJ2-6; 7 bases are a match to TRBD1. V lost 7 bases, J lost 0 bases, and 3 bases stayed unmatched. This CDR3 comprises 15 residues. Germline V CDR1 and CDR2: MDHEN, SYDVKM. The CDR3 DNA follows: TGTGCCAGCACCCCAGGGGGCTCTGGGGCCAACGTCCTGACTTTC. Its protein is CASTPGGSGANVLTF.

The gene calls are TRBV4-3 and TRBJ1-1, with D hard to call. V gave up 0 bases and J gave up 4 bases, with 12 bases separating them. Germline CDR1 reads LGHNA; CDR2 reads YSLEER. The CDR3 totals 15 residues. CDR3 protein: CASSQEASAGTEAFF. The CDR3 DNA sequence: TGCGCCAGCAGCCAAGAGGCAAGTGCTGGCACTGAAGCTTTCTTT.

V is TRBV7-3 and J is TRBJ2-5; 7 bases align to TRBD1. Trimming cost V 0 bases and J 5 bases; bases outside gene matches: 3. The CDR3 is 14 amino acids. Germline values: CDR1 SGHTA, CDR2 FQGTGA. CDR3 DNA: TGTGCCAGCAGCTTAACAGGGGGCGGGGAGACCCAGTACTTC. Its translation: CASSLTGGGETQYF.

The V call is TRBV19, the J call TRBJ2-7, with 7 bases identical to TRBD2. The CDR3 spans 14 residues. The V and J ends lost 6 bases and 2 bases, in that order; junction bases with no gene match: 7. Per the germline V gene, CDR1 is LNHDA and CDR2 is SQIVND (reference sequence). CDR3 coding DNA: TGTGCCAGTAGGAAGAGCGGGGCAACCTACGAGCAGTACTTC. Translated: CASRKSGATYEQYF.

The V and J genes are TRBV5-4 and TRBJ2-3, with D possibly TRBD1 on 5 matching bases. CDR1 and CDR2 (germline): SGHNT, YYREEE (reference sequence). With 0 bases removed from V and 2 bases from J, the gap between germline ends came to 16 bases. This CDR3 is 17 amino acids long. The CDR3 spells CASSLASAGANTDTQYF. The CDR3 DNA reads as TGTGCCAGCAGCTTGGCCTCCGCTGGGGCGAACACAGATACGCAGTATTTT.

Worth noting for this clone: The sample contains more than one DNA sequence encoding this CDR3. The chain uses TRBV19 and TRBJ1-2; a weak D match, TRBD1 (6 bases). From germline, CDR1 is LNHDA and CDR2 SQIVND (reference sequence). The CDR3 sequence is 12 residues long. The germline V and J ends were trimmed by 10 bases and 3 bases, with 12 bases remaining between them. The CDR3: CATKAGDYGYTF. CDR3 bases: TGTGCCACAAAGGCAGGGGACTATGGCTACACCTTC.

The CDR3 here is CASSLTGFTATEQYF. In DNA, the CDR3 is TGTGCCAGCAGCCTAACAGGTTTTACCGCCACCGAGCAGTACTTC. V and J are TRBV5-6 and TRBJ2-7; D is perhaps TRBD1 (5 bases). CDR1 and CDR2 from the germline V gene are SGHDT and YYEEEE. V was pared by 4 bases and J by 6 bases, with 20 bases between. This CDR3 spans 15 amino acids.

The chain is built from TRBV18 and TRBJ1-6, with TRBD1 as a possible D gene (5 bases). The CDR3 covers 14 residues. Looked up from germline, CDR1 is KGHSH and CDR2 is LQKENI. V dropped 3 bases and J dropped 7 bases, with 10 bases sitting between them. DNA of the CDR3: TGTGCCAGCTCACCGGACACACCGAATTCACCCCTCCACTTT. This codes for CASSPDTPNSPLHF.

The CDR3 loop reads CASSLETSNNEQFF. CDR3 nucleotide sequence: TGCGCCAGCAGCTTGGAAACTTCTAACAATGAGCAGTTCTTC. The rearrangement uses TRBV5-1 and TRBJ2-1; D ambiguous. With 0 bases removed from V and 5 bases from J, the gap between germline ends came to 9 bases. Per the germline V gene, CDR1 is SGHRS and CDR2 is YFSETQ. The CDR3 runs to 14 residues.

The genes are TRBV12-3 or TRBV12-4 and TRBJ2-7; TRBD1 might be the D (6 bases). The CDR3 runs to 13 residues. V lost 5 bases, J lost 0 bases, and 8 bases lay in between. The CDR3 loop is CASSRDISYEQYF. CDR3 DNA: TGTGCCAGCAGTCGGGACATCTCCTACGAGCAGTACTTC.

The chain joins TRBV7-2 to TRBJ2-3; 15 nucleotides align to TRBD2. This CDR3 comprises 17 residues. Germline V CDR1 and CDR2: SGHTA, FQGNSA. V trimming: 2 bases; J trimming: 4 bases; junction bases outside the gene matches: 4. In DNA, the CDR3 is TGTGCCAGCAGCTTAAGGACTAGCGGGGGGGCCGCAGATACGCAGTATTTT. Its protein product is CASSLRTSGGAADTQYF.

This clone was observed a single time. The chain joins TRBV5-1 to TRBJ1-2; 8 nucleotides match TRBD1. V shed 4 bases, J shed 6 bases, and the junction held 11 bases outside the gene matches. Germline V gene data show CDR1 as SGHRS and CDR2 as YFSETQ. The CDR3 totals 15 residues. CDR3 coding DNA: TGCGCCAGCAGCCCAGGACAGGGTATAAGCGATGGCTACACCTTC. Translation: CASSPGQGISDGYTF.

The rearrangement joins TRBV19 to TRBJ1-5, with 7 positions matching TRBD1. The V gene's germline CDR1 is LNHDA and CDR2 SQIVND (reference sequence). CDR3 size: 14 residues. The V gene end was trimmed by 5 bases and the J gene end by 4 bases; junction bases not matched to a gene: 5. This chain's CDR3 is CASSGSRGNQPQHF. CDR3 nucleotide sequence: TGTGCCAGTAGTGGGTCCAGGGGGAATCAGCCCCAGCATTTT.

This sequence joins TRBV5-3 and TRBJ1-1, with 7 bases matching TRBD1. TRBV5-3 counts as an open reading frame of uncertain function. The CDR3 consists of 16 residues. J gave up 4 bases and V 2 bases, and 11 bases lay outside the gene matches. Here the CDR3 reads CARSFRQGSVFTEAFF. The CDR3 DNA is TGTGCCAGAAGCTTCAGACAGGGTTCAGTGTTCACTGAAGCTTTCTTT.

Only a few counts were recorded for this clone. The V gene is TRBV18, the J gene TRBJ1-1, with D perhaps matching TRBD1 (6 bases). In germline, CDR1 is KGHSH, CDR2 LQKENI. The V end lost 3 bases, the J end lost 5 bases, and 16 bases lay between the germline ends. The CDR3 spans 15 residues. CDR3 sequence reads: CASSPGARKGTEAFF. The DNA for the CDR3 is TGTGCCAGCTCACCGGGGGCCCGGAAGGGGACTGAAGCTTTCTTT.

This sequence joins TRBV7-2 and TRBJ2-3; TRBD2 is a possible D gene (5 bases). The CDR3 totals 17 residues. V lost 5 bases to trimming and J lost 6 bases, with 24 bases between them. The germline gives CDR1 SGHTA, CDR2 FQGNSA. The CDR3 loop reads CASSPRLAGGYRDTQYF. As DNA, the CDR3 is TGTGCCAGCAGCCCCCGACTTGCGGGCGGGTATAGGGATACGCAGTATTTT.

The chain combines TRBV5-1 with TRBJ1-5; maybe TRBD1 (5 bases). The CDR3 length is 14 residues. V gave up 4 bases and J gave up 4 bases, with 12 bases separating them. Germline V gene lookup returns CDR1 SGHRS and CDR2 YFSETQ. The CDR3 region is CASSPDNYNQPQHF. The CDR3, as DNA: TGCGCCAGCAGCCCGGACAATTATAATCAGCCCCAGCATTTT.

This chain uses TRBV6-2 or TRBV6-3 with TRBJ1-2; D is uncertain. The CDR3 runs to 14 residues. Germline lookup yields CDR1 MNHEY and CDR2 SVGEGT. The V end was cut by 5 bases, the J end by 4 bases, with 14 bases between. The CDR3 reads CASSPPGIVYGYTF. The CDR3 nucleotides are TGTGCCAGCAGTCCACCGGGGATAGTCTATGGCTACACCTTC.

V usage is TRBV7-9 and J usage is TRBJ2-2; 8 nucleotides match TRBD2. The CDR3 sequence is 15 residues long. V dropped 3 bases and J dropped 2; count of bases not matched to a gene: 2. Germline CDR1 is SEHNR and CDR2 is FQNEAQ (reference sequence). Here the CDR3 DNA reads TGTGCCAGCAGCTTCCGGACTAGCAACACCGGGGAGCTGTTTTTT. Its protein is CASSFRTSNTGELFF.

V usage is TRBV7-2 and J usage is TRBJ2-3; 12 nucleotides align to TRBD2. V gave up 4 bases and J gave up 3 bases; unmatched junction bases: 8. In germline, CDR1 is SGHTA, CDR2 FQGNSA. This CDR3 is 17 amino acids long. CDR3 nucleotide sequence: TGTGCCAGCAGCTCGACTAGCGGGGGTAAAGGGACAGATACGCAGTATTTT. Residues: CASSSTSGGKGTDTQYF.